The sequence of this T cell receptor beta chain was determined in a study of CD8 T cells in ankylosing spondylitis. The V and J ends lost 1 base and 1 base respectively, with 14 bases between them. The CDR3 covers 16 residues. The germline gives CDR1 LNHNV, CDR2 YYDKDF (reference sequence). TCRdb re-derived calls from the 5' RACE reads in MiXCR, one entry per CDR3 protein. The sample holds approximately 290,000 distinct CDR3 sequences; around 20% are singletons and the top ten take roughly 3.4%. This rearrangement joins TRBV15 to TRBJ2-7, with unresolved D. Input material: blood, either unsorted or a sorted T cell fraction (not recorded which). The origin of this receptor is a female donor with ankylosing spondylitis or in good health (not recorded which). The CDR3 sequence is CATSRGETATSYEQYF. The CDR3 DNA is TGTGCCACCAGCAGAGGTGAGACCGCCACTTCCTACGAGCAGTACTTC.